The 7 T cell receptor beta chains given below trace back to one sample, sequenced in a study of early T cells in non-severe SARS-CoV-2 infection. A single record per CDR3 protein comes from TCRdb applying MiXCR to the 5' RACE reads. The sample contains some 57,000 distinct CDR3 sequences, about 10% of which appear only once. Sequencing was done on a sample of whole blood. The receptors stem from an adult who was a healthcare worker with PCR-confirmed SARS-CoV-2 infection or an uninfected control (not recorded which).

This clonotype occurred a few times. The V call is TRBV4-1, the J call TRBJ2-1; TRBD2 agrees at 12 bases. Germline assignment: CDR1 MGHRA and CDR2 YSYEKL. V shed 4 bases, J shed 2 bases, and the junction held 3 bases outside the gene matches. The length of the CDR3 is 16 residues. Here the CDR3 DNA reads TGCGCCAGCAGCCTCCTAGCGGGAGGGACCTACAATGAGCAGTTCTTC. Residues: CASSLLAGGTYNEQFF.

This clonotype showed up many times. V and J are TRBV12-3 or TRBV12-4 and TRBJ1-2, with 10 bases aligning to TRBD1. This CDR3 contains 13 residues. J lost 2 bases, V lost 6 bases, and 0 bases had no gene match. The CDR3 here is CASRTGGNYGYTF. DNA for the CDR3: TGTGCCAGCAGGACAGGGGGCAACTATGGCTACACCTTC.

Comments on this clonotype: A single base separates this from a much larger clone, so it may be a read error. The J gene is TRBJ2-5, the V gene TRBV7-2, with D perhaps matching TRBD2 (6 bases). The CDR3 covers 16 residues. Germline V gene data show CDR1 as SGHTA and CDR2 as FQGNSA. The CDR3 DNA reads as TGTGCCAGCAGCTTAGCGATGCGGGGCCTCCAAGAGACCCGGTACTTC. Translation: CASSLAMRGLQETRYF.

This clonotype was observed at least ten times. J is TRBJ1-5 and V is TRBV29-1, with no clear D. Germline-derived CDR1 and CDR2 are SQVTM and ANQGSEA. Trimming left V 4 bases short and J 0 bases short, with 13 bases between. This CDR3 contains 15 residues. DNA of the CDR3: TGCAGCGTTGGCTTTGACCAATATAGCAATCAGCCCCAGCATTTT. Translation: CSVGFDQYSNQPQHF. Based on the CDR3 plus reference TRBV29-1 and TRBJ1-5, the full variable domain is SAVISQKPSRDICQRGTSLTIQCQVDSQVTMMFWYRQQPGQSLTLIATANQGSEATYESGFVIDKFPISRPNLTFSTLTVSNMSPEDSSIYLCSVGFDQYSNQPQHFGDGTRLSIL.

This clonotype has a count of ten or more. CDR3 coding DNA: TGCAGTGCTAGGAGAGTGCAAGGGATGGTGGACGGGGAGCTGTTTTTT. Amino acid sequence: CSARRVQGMVDGELFF. The V call is TRBV20-1, the J call TRBJ2-2; D gene unclear. This CDR3 comprises 16 residues. Germline CDR1 and CDR2: DFQATT and SNEGSKA (reference sequence). V dropped 3 bases and J dropped 7 bases, with 21 bases sitting between them.

This clonotype was observed many times. This chain joins TRBV6-6 and TRBJ1-5; no definite D call. CDR1 and CDR2 from the germline V gene are MNHNY and SVGAGI (reference sequence). This CDR3 spans 15 amino acids. Trimming cost V 2 bases and J 4 bases, with 12 bases left between them. This CDR3 reads CASSYEQSANQPQHF. CDR3 in DNA: TGTGCCAGCAGTTACGAACAGTCAGCAAATCAGCCCCAGCATTTT.

The chain carries TRBV10-3 and TRBJ1-2; 7 bases are shared with TRBD1. Per germline, CDR1 ENHRY and CDR2 SYGVKD. V dropped 5 bases and J dropped 2; count of bases not matched to a gene: 11. This CDR3 region has 16 residues. The CDR3 spells CAISKALGTENYGYTF. The CDR3 DNA sequence: TGTGCCATCAGTAAAGCTCTCGGGACAGAGAACTATGGCTACACCTTC.